Presented here are 15 T cell receptor beta chains from one specimen sequenced in a study of control samples from healthy donors and cancer patients. The method was immunoSEQ multiplex PCR; TCRdb's version includes in-frame clones alone and lacks a portion of them. The sample records 90,000 to 130,000 clones, approximately 80% being singletons. Input material: blood. These TCRs come from a young man in good health.

The rearrangement uses TRBV7-2 and TRBJ2-2; 8 nucleotides align to TRBD1. Per germline, CDR1 SGHTA and CDR2 FQGNSA. Unmatched junction bases numbered 5, after V lost 6 bases and J lost 5 bases. The CDR3 runs to 14 residues. The CDR3 is CASRGQGPTGELFF. CDR3 coding DNA: TGTGCCAGCAGAGGACAGGGCCCAACCGGGGAGCTGTTTTTT.

The gene calls are TRBV27 and TRBJ2-1; 8 bases agree with TRBD2. Germline V gene data show CDR1 as MNHEY and CDR2 as SMNVEV (reference sequence). J was trimmed by 5 bases and V by 5 bases; bases with no gene match: 11. The CDR3 spans 16 residues. CDR3 DNA: TGTGCCAGCAGTCCCCCCGGGACTAGTGGCCACAATGAGCAGTTCTTC. Translating it yields CASSPPGTSGHNEQFF.

This clone was counted a few times. The chain is built from TRBV7-2 and TRBJ2-7; no definite D call. The CDR3 is 13 amino acids. Germline V CDR1 and CDR2: SGHTA, FQGNSA. V was pared by 1 base and J by 4 bases, with 8 bases between. The CDR3 spells CASSLGPIYEQYF. CDR3 nucleotides: TGTGCCAGCAGCTTAGGCCCTATTTACGAGCAGTACTTC. Together with reference TRBV7-2 and TRBJ2-7, the CDR3 gives the full variable domain: GAGVSQSPSNKVTEKGKDVELRCDPISGHTALYWYRQSLGQGLEFLIYFQGNSAPDKSGLPSDRFSAERTGGSVSTLTIQRTQQEDSAVYLCASSLGPIYEQYFGPGTRLTVT.

V gene TRBV27 combines with J gene TRBJ1-2; D possibly corresponds to TRBD1 (5 bases). Per the germline V gene, CDR1 is MNHEY and CDR2 is SMNVEV (reference sequence). The CDR3 spans 14 residues. V lost 3 bases and J 4 bases, leaving 12 bases between the germline ends. CDR3 nucleotides: TGTGCCAGCAGTTTTCACGGGGCGGGCTATGGCTACACCTTC. Encoded protein: CASSFHGAGYGYTF.

Notes on this clone: A junction boundary mismatches the germline segment, possibly from a read error. CDR3 DNA sequence: TGCGCCGGCAGCCAAGAAAGCGGGGCGGCCGAGGAACTGTTTTTT. Amino acid sequence: CAGSQESGAAEELFF. The chain recombines TRBV4-1 with TRBJ1-4; the D gene is possibly TRBD1 (5 bases). The CDR3 contains 15 residues. The germline CDR1 and CDR2 sequences are MGHRA and YSYEKL.

This chain connects TRBV6-6 to TRBJ1-3; a possible D gene is TRBD1 (5 bases). Germline loops: CDR1 MNHNY, CDR2 SVGAGI (reference sequence). V was trimmed by 10 bases and J by 3 bases, leaving 16 bases between them. This CDR3 is 14 amino acids long. The CDR3 region has the DNA TGTGCCACCATCCGATTGGGGGTTGGAAACACCATATATTTT. Its translation is CATIRLGVGNTIYF.

The V and J genes are TRBV5-6 and TRBJ2-1; tentative D call: TRBD1 (5 bases). V was cut by 3 bases and J by 0 bases, with 22 bases left in between. The germline CDR1 and CDR2 sequences are SGHDT and YYEEEE. The length of the CDR3 is 19 residues. The CDR3 is CASSSVLPGSRSSYNEQFF. CDR3 DNA: TGTGCCAGCAGCTCCGTACTTCCAGGGTCCCGCAGCTCCTACAATGAGCAGTTCTTC.

This chain's CDR3 is CASSSAGQGYNEQFF. The CDR3 bases are TGTGCCAGCAGTTCAGCGGGACAGGGTTACAATGAGCAGTTCTTC. The V and J genes are TRBV27 and TRBJ2-1, with 9 bases that match TRBD1. Germline V lookup: CDR1 MNHEY, CDR2 SMNVEV (reference sequence). This CDR3 comprises 15 residues. J lost 4 bases, V lost 4 bases, and 5 bases had no gene match.

This clone was observed a handful of times. The V and J genes are TRBV5-1 and TRBJ1-4; D not resolved. Germline lookup yields CDR1 SGHRS and CDR2 YFSETQ. Deletions cut 3 bases from V and 0 bases from J, with 15 bases between. The CDR3 sequence is 17 residues long. The CDR3 bases are TGCGCCAGCAGCTCATTCGGTGGCGTGGCAACTAATGAAAAACTGTTTTTT. It encodes CASSSFGGVATNEKLFF.

The rearrangement uses TRBV6-6 and TRBJ2-3, with 7 bases identical to TRBD2. The CDR3 has 15 residues. The V gene end was trimmed by 4 bases and the J gene end by 1 base; junction bases not matched to a gene: 5. Germline V gives CDR1 MNHNY, CDR2 SVGAGI (reference sequence). DNA for the CDR3: TGTGCCAGCAGTTCCTGGGCGGGGGGCACAGATACGCAGTATTTT. Translation: CASSSWAGGTDTQYF.

This chain connects TRBV6-6 to TRBJ2-2; 10 bases are shared with TRBD1. Germline V gives CDR1 MNHNY, CDR2 SVGAGI (reference sequence). This CDR3 contains 15 residues. V shed 5 bases, J shed 9 bases, and the junction held 9 bases outside the gene matches. The chain's CDR3 is CASSRDRGEVRELFF. The CDR3 DNA follows: TGTGCCAGCAGTCGGGACAGGGGCGAAGTGAGGGAGCTGTTTTTT.

The J gene is TRBJ2-7, the V gene TRBV28; D unclear. The CDR3 extends over 12 amino acids. CDR1 and CDR2 from the germline V gene are MDHEN and SYDVKM. The germline V and J ends were trimmed by 5 bases and 4 bases, with 9 bases remaining between them. CDR3 residues: CASSGEVYEQYF. The CDR3 region has the DNA TGTGCCAGCAGTGGGGAAGTTTACGAGCAGTACTTC.

V usage is TRBV4-2 and J usage is TRBJ2-5, with D maybe TRBD1 (6 bases). The CDR3 contains 16 residues. Germline V gene sequence: CDR1 LGHNA, CDR2 YNFKEQ. Trimming left V 3 bases short and J 3 bases short, with 17 bases between. The CDR3: CASSQASGTPKETQYF. CDR3 DNA sequence: TGTGCCAGCAGCCAGGCCTCCGGGACACCTAAAGAGACCCAGTACTTC.

V gene TRBV27 combines with J gene TRBJ1-4; possible D gene TRBD1, 6 bases. V was shortened by 5 bases and J by 13 bases, with 14 bases between the two germline ends. The germline gives CDR1 MNHEY, CDR2 SMNVEV (reference sequence). The CDR3 runs 12 residues. The CDR3 nucleotides read TGTGCCAGCAGTCCCACAGGGTTGAGACTGTTTTTT. Protein sequence: CASSPTGLRLFF.

This clone was recorded a few times. This rearrangement joins TRBV6-5 to TRBJ1-1; D gene ambiguous. V dropped 0 bases and J dropped 4 bases, with 9 bases sitting between them. The CDR3 extends over 14 amino acids. CDR1 and CDR2 (germline): MNHEY, SVGAGI. For the CDR3, the DNA is TGTGCCAGCAGTTACTCAATACAACCCACTGAAGCTTTCTTT. Its protein product is CASSYSIQPTEAFF.